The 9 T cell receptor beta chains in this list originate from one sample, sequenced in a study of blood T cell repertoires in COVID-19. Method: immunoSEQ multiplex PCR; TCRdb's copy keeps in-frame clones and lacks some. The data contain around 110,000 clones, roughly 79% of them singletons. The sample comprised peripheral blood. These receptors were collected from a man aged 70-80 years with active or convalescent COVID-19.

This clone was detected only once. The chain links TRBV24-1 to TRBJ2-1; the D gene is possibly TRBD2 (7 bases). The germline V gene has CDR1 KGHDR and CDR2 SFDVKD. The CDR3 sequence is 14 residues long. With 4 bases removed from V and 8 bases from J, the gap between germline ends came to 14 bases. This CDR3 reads CATSDHAGADEQFF. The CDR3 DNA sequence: TGTGCCACCAGTGACCACGCGGGGGCCGATGAGCAGTTCTTC.

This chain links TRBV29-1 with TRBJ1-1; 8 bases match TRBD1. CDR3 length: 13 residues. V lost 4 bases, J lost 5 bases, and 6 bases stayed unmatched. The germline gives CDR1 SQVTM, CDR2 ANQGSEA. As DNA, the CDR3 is TGCAGCGTTGGGCACAGGGGGGGGACTGAAGCTTTCTTT. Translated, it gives CSVGHRGGTEAFF.

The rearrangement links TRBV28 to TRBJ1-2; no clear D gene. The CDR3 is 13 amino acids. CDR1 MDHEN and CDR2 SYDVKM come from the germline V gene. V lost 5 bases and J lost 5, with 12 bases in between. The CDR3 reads CASSPPSGYGYTF. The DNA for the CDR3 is TGTGCCAGCAGTCCCCCGTCGGGGTATGGCTACACCTTC.

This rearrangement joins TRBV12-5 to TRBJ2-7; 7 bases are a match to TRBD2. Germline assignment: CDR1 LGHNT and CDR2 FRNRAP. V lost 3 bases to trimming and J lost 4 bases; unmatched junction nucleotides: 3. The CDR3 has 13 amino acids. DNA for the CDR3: TGTGCTAGTGGTTTTGCGGGAGTATACGAGCAGTACTTC. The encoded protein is CASGFAGVYEQYF.

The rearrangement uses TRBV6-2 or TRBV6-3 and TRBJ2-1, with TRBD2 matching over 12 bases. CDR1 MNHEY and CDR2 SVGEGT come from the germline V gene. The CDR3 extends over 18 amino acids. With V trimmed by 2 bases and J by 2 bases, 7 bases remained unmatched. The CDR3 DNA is TGTGCCAGCAGTTACACCACGACTAGCGGGAGTGCCTACAATGAGCAGTTCTTC. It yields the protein CASSYTTTSGSAYNEQFF.

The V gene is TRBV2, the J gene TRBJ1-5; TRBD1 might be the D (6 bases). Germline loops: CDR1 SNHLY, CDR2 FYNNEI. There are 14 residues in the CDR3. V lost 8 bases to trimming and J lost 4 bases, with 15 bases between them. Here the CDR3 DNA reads TGTGCCAGCGGAAGGACAGATGGGAATCAGCCCCAGCATTTT. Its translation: CASGRTDGNQPQHF.

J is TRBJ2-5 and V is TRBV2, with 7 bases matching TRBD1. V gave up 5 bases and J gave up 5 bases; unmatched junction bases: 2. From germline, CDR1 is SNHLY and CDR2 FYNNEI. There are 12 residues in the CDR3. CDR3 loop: CASSRGRETQYF. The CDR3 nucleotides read TGTGCCAGCAGTAGGGGGCGGGAGACCCAGTACTTC.

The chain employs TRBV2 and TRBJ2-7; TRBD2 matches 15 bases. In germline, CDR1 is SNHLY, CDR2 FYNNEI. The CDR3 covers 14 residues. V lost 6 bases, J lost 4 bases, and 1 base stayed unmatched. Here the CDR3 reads CASRGLAGGYEQYF. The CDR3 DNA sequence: TGTGCCAGCAGGGGACTAGCGGGGGGTTACGAGCAGTACTTC.

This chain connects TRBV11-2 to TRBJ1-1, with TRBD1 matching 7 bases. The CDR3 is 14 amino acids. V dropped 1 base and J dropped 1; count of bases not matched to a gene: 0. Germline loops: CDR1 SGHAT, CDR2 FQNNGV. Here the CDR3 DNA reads TGTGCCAGCAGCTTAGGGACAGGGAACACTGAAGCTTTCTTT. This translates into CASSLGTGNTEAFF.